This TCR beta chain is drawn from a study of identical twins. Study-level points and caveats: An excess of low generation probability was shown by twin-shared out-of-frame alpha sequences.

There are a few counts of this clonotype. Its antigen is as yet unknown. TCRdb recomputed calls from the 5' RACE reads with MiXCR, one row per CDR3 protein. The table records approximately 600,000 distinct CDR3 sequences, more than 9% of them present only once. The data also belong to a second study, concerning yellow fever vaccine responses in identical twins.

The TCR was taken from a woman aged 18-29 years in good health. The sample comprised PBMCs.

For the CDR3, the DNA is TGCAGCGCTAACCCGGGGGAAGAGCAGTTCTTC. It is translated as CSANPGEEQFF. The chain carries TRBV29-1 and TRBJ2-1, with a tentative D call TRBD2 (6 bases). The germline V gene encodes CDR1 SQVTM and CDR2 ANQGSEA. The CDR3 loop spans 11 amino acids. The V gene lost 7 bases and the J gene lost 10 bases, with 14 bases spanning the gap.